This T cell receptor (beta chain) was retrieved from a study of T cells in Graves' hyperthyroidism and ophthalmopathy. This blood was taken when hyperthyroidism was first diagnosed, before any ophthalmopathy symptoms existed. This clonotype was seen many times. V lost 5 bases, J lost 1 base, and 12 bases lay in between. CDR1 is MNHNS and CDR2 is SASEGT in the germline V gene. The CDR3 totals 15 residues. Amplification targeted TCR beta CDR3 regions from RNA transcripts. The primer set for the first-round RT-PCR of the TCR CDR3 was HTBI. From the multiplex PCR reads, TCRdb called clonotypes with MiXCR, one entry per CDR3 protein. The data show a few hundred thousand distinct CDR3 sequences, about 14% seen once.

The V call is TRBV6-1, the J call TRBJ1-5, with D unclear. The sample consisted of blood. The receptor comes from a woman aged 30 to 39 with Graves' hyperthyroidism that later progressed to Graves' ophthalmopathy. CDR3: CASSSKGLSNQPQHF. The CDR3 DNA follows: TGTGCCAGCAGTTCGAAGGGCCTAAGCAATCAGCCCCAGCATTTT.